The rows below give T cell receptor beta chains drawn from one sample of a study of response to subunit inactivated influenza vaccine. TCRdb used MiXCR to reprocess the RT-PCR reads, holding one entry per CDR3 protein. The sample lists 560,000 or so distinct CDR3 sequences, 6.5% to 8% occurring once. The sequenced sample was PBMCs from blood, obtained 23 months after vaccination. All receptors derive from a man between 50 and 70 years old who received an inactivated influenza vaccine. Both conserved end residues are part of each CDR3. The order of the fields is D gene, V gene, CDR3 protein. The D gene is left open where the match is weak.

D gene: TRBD2; V gene: TRBV6-1; CDR3 protein: CASSRTLAGGREQYF
D gene: NA; V gene: TRBV20-1; CDR3 protein: CSATPQLGAETQYF
D gene: TRBD2; V gene: TRBV7-3; CDR3 protein: CASSLIASGRSRSNEQFF
D gene: NA; V gene: TRBV9; CDR3 protein: CASSQVGGARTDTQYF
D gene: NA; V gene: TRBV12-3/TRBV12-4; CDR3 protein: CASSFLGQNTEAFF
D gene: TRBD2; V gene: TRBV20-1; CDR3 protein: CSARVGGLAQITDTQYF
D gene: NA; V gene: TRBV4-2; CDR3 protein: CASSQVSGFNTGELFF
D gene: NA; V gene: TRBV20-1; CDR3 protein: CSYGSMNTEAFF
D gene: TRBD1; V gene: TRBV20-1; CDR3 protein: CSANGGQGALGNQPQHF
D gene: NA; V gene: TRBV12-3/TRBV12-4; CDR3 protein: CASRLDGPTEAFF
D gene: NA; V gene: TRBV6-2/TRBV6-3; CDR3 protein: CASSYSIRDFSYNEQFF
D gene: NA; V gene: TRBV3-1; CDR3 protein: CASSQDQVLDRTYQETQYF
D gene: TRBD2; V gene: TRBV5-1; CDR3 protein: CASSAGTSGRAIQMRDTQYF
D gene: NA; V gene: TRBV3-1; CDR3 protein: CASSPEEGSYNEQFF
D gene: TRBD2; V gene: TRBV5-1; CDR3 protein: CASSSAGGNTGELFF
D gene: TRBD1; V gene: TRBV18; CDR3 protein: CASSLQTGYTEAFF
D gene: NA; V gene: TRBV7-9; CDR3 protein: CASSSPLGEETQYF
D gene: NA; V gene: TRBV5-5; CDR3 protein: CASSSWGVLQETQYF
D gene: NA; V gene: TRBV29-1; CDR3 protein: CSATERGNEKLFF
D gene: TRBD2; V gene: TRBV5-1; CDR3 protein: CASSLAAGGLGTDTQYF
D gene: TRBD2; V gene: TRBV13; CDR3 protein: CASSPAEGSGGYNEQFF
D gene: NA; V gene: TRBV2; CDR3 protein: CASSYQASYEQYF
D gene: NA; V gene: TRBV19; CDR3 protein: CASRTAGSLTGELFF
D gene: NA; V gene: TRBV7-9; CDR3 protein: CASSPQGGSGKLFF
D gene: NA; V gene: TRBV12-3/TRBV12-4; CDR3 protein: CASSKTSTEQFF
D gene: TRBD2; V gene: TRBV7-2; CDR3 protein: CASSLTSGSIWETQYF
D gene: NA; V gene: TRBV6-2/TRBV6-3; CDR3 protein: CASSYQDPLSETQYF
D gene: NA; V gene: TRBV30; CDR3 protein: CAWSVLSRGSGELFF
D gene: NA; V gene: TRBV29-1; CDR3 protein: CSVGGGHTEAFF
D gene: NA; V gene: TRBV18; CDR3 protein: CASSPPGNESPLHF
D gene: TRBD2; V gene: TRBV9; CDR3 protein: CASRAGVNTDTQYF
D gene: NA; V gene: TRBV18; CDR3 protein: CASSPVRDAAFF
D gene: TRBD2; V gene: TRBV29-1; CDR3 protein: CSVGYTGGKEQYF
D gene: NA; V gene: TRBV6-2/TRBV6-3; CDR3 protein: CATGSTGELFF
D gene: TRBD1; V gene: TRBV6-6; CDR3 protein: CASSPGTGYQPQHF
D gene: TRBD1; V gene: TRBV12-3/TRBV12-4; CDR3 protein: CASSGQGGWELFF
D gene: NA; V gene: TRBV12-3/TRBV12-4; CDR3 protein: CASSLEPVKTDTQYF
D gene: NA; V gene: TRBV27; CDR3 protein: CASSPGTEGTIQYF
D gene: TRBD1; V gene: TRBV11-2; CDR3 protein: CASSWLPGQVLSSGNTIYF